The rows below give T cell receptor beta chains drawn from one sample of a study of T cells in tuberculosis. Some clones are missing from TCRdb's copy, which holds only in-frame ones; the method was immunoSEQ multiplex PCR. The data contain 45,000 or so clones, 95% of them singletons. The sample comprised PBMCs. All receptors come from a donor aged 5 to 30 with latent tuberculosis or without tuberculosis infection. Both conserved end residues are part of each CDR3. The order of the fields is J gene, clone size, V gene, D gene, CDR3 protein, CDR3 DNA. The D gene is left open where the match is weak. For some rows the clone size is stated as once, few or many, or as a class when expanded; others skip it.

TRBJ1-2	-	TRBV9	TRBD1	CASSVYRGSNYGYTF	TGTGCCAGCAGCGTCTACAGGGGCTCTAACTATGGCTACACCTTC
TRBJ2-1	once	TRBV7-2	TRBD2	CASSLLGGGVNEQFF	TGTGCCAGCAGCTTGCTCGGCGGGGGGGTCAATGAGCAGTTCTTC
TRBJ1-2	-	TRBV28	TRBD1	CASSSGQGGVYGYTF	TGTGCCAGCAGTTCCGGACAGGGAGGGGTCTATGGCTACACCTTC
TRBJ2-5	-	TRBV12-2	-	CASRTSGGGEETQYF	TGTGCAAGTCGCACTAGCGGGGGGGGCGAAGAGACCCAGTACTTC
TRBJ1-4	-	TRBV28	-	CASSSNEKLFF	TGTGCCAGCAGTTCGAATGAAAAACTGTTTTTT
TRBJ2-7	-	TRBV5-1	-	CASSLEPGSYEQYF	TGCGCCAGCAGCTTGGAACCGGGCTCCTACGAGCAGTACTTC
TRBJ1-3	-	TRBV27	-	CASSDWGGPGNTIYF	TGTGCCAGCAGCGATTGGGGGGGGCCTGGAAACACCATATATTTT
TRBJ2-5	once	TRBV6-5	TRBD2	CASSYSIQRGQETQYF	TGTGCCAGCAGTTACTCTATCCAGCGGGGACAAGAGACCCAGTACTTC
TRBJ1-5	-	TRBV6-6	-	CACSEEHSNQPQHF	TGTGCCTGTTCCGAGGAGCATAGCAATCAGCCCCAGCATTTT
TRBJ2-7	few	TRBV7-9	TRBD2	CASSPQSGGVSYEQYF	TGTGCCAGCAGCCCCCAGAGCGGGGGGGTCTCCTACGAGCAGTACTTC
TRBJ2-3	once	TRBV27	-	CASTSLSGSDTQYF	TGTGCCAGCACTTCCCTGTCCGGGTCGGATACGCAGTATTTT
TRBJ2-5	-	TRBV5-6	TRBD2	CASSSTSGQRTQYF	TGTGCCAGCAGCTCGACTAGCGGCCAGAGGACCCAGTACTTC
TRBJ2-7	-	TRBV30	-	CAWGTLAQSSYEQYF	TGTGCCTGGGGTACCCTAGCGCAGAGCTCCTACGAGCAGTACTTC
TRBJ2-7	-	TRBV10-3	-	CAISESVQGYEQYF	TGTGCCATCAGTGAGTCCGTGCAGGGCTACGAGCAGTACTTC
TRBJ2-7	-	TRBV19	TRBD2	CASSNSGGTYEQYF	TGTGCCAGTAGTAATAGCGGGGGGACCTACGAGCAGTACTTC
TRBJ2-7	-	TRBV5-1	TRBD1	CASSPQKQGTGTYSSYEQYF	TGCGCCAGCAGCCCGCAAAAACAGGGGACCGGGACATACAGCTCCTACGAGCAGTACTTC
TRBJ1-2	-	TRBV28	TRBD1	CASTIGQGDGYTF	TGTGCCAGCACCATTGGACAGGGAGATGGCTACACCTTC
TRBJ2-3	-	TRBV27	-	CASRKGQTSTDTQYF	TGTGCCAGCAGGAAAGGACAGACAAGCACAGATACGCAGTATTTT
TRBJ2-7	-	TRBV29-1	TRBD2	CSVERGETGYEQYF	TGCAGCGTTGAGCGGGGGGAGACAGGCTACGAGCAGTACTTC
TRBJ2-1	-	TRBV9	TRBD2	CASSPGGSPHEQFF	TGTGCCAGCAGTCCCGGGGGGAGCCCCCATGAGCAGTTCTTC
TRBJ2-5	-	TRBV9	-	CASSLKPGGPQETQYF	TGTGCCAGCAGCCTTAAGCCAGGGGGGCCCCAAGAGACCCAGTACTTC
TRBJ2-7	-	TRBV5-4	TRBD2	CASSLTSGGRAEQYF	TGTGCCAGCAGCTTGACTAGCGGGGGGCGTGCCGAGCAGTACTTC
TRBJ1-4	-	TRBV6-5	TRBD1	CASRPTGTAEGKLFF	TGTGCCAGCAGACCCACCGGGACAGCAGAAGGAAAACTGTTTTTT
TRBJ2-1	-	TRBV10-3	TRBD1	CAIRGTGGYNEQFF	TGTGCCATCAGAGGAACAGGGGGCTACAATGAGCAGTTCTTC
TRBJ1-1	-	TRBV23-1	-	CAKGVSRGTEAFF	TGCGCGAAAGGGGTGAGCAGGGGAACTGAAGCTTTCTTT
TRBJ2-5	-	TRBV6-6	TRBD2	CASRDAGGETQYF	TGTGCCAGCAGAGACGCGGGGGGAGAGACCCAGTACTTC
TRBJ1-6	-	TRBV15	-	CATSRAGEYNSPLHF	TGTGCCACCAGCAGAGCAGGGGAGTACAATTCACCCCTCCACTTT
TRBJ1-2	-	TRBV5-1	-	CASRQGRGSERGYTF	TGCGCCAGCAGACAGGGTCGGGGTTCAGAAAGAGGCTACACCTTC
TRBJ2-2	-	TRBV4-2	TRBD2	CASSPHFAGVNTGELFF	TGTGCCAGCAGCCCACATTTCGCGGGGGTGAACACCGGGGAGCTGTTTTTT
TRBJ2-5	once	TRBV6-1	-	CASSESTGRGWETQYF	TGTGCCAGCAGTGAATCCACGGGCAGGGGCTGGGAGACCCAGTACTTC
TRBJ2-5	-	TRBV2	-	CASSEAGAQETQYF	TGTGCCAGCAGTGAGGCAGGGGCCCAGGAGACCCAGTACTTC
TRBJ1-4	-	TRBV28	TRBD1	CASSSGGIGEKLFF	TGTGCCAGCTCCTCAGGGGGAATTGGGGAAAAACTGTTTTTT
TRBJ1-2	-	TRBV6-4	-	CASSPRLGGDYGYTF	TGTGCCAGCAGTCCCCGGCTGGGAGGGGACTATGGCTACACCTTC
TRBJ2-1	-	TRBV6-1	-	CASSEVWGGASNEQFF	TGTGCCAGCAGTGAAGTCTGGGGGGGCGCCTCCAATGAGCAGTTCTTC
TRBJ1-2	-	TRBV10-2	-	CASSESTGGYTF	TGCGCCAGCAGTGAGTCAACAGGTGGCTACACCTTC
TRBJ2-7	once	TRBV9	TRBD1	CASSPRGQGTYEQYF	TGTGCCAGCAGCCCCCGGGGACAGGGGACCTACGAGCAGTACTTC
TRBJ2-7	-	TRBV11-2	TRBD1	CASSLQTRDRVYEQYF	TGTGCCAGCAGTTTGCAGACCCGGGACAGGGTGTACGAGCAGTACTTC
TRBJ1-2	medium-sized	TRBV25-1	TRBD1	CASSDRDRANYGYTF	TGTGCCAGCAGTGATCGGGACAGGGCAAACTATGGCTACACCTTC
TRBJ2-3	-	TRBV4-1	-	CASSQDWASAGTDTQYF	TGCGCCAGCAGCCAAGATTGGGCTAGCGCCGGCACAGATACGCAGTATTTT
TRBJ1-1	-	TRBV5-1	-	CASSAELQGEAFF	TGCGCCAGCAGCGCTGAACTTCAGGGGGAAGCTTTCTTT
TRBJ2-7	-	TRBV6-1	TRBD1	CASQLGQSSYEQYF	TGTGCCAGCCAACTGGGACAGAGCTCCTACGAGCAGTACTTC
TRBJ2-5	-	TRBV30	-	CAWKLLAKETQYF	TGTGCCTGGAAGCTGCTAGCAAAAGAGACCCAGTACTTC
TRBJ2-7	-	TRBV11-2	-	CASSGHRPYEQYF	TGTGCCAGCAGCGGACACCGCCCCTACGAGCAGTACTTC
TRBJ1-1	-	TRBV6-5	-	CASSYDAGAGTEAFF	TGTGCCAGCAGTTACGATGCGGGAGCAGGGACTGAAGCTTTCTTT
TRBJ2-3	-	TRBV9	-	CASSVLWGPINSRTSTQYF	TGTGCCAGCAGCGTTCTCTGGGGGCCTATAAACAGTCGCACAAGTACGCAGTATTTT
TRBJ1-1	-	TRBV30	-	CAWAPSLASEAFF	TGTGCCTGGGCCCCCTCGCTCGCCAGTGAAGCTTTCTTT
TRBJ2-1	-	TRBV19	-	CASSTKSPGYYNEQFF	TGTGCCAGTAGTACCAAAAGCCCCGGGTACTACAATGAGCAGTTCTTC
TRBJ2-2	-	TRBV27	-	CASSLWGPGELFF	TGTGCCAGCAGTTTATGGGGGCCCGGGGAGCTGTTTTTT
TRBJ1-6	-	TRBV18	-	CASSPGRGDSPLHF	TGTGCCAGCTCACCGGGACGGGGGGATTCACCCCTCCACTTT
TRBJ1-4	-	TRBV11-2	-	CASSLDLRREGNEKLFF	TGTGCCAGCAGCTTAGATCTCCGGCGGGAGGGGAATGAAAAACTGTTTTTT
TRBJ2-7	-	TRBV27	TRBD2	CASSLSRGGGHEQYF	TGTGCCAGCAGTTTATCCCGAGGCGGGGGACACGAGCAGTACTTC
TRBJ1-1	-	TRBV11-2	-	CASSFYRDVGAEAFF	TGTGCCAGCAGCTTTTACAGGGATGTTGGCGCTGAAGCTTTCTTT
TRBJ2-7	-	TRBV2	-	CASSVQGGVAYEQYF	TGTGCCAGCAGTGTACAGGGAGGGGTGGCCTACGAGCAGTACTTC
TRBJ1-1	once	TRBV7-2	TRBD1	CASSSAGTASTEAFF	TGTGCCAGCAGCTCGGCCGGGACAGCTTCGACTGAAGCTTTCTTT
TRBJ1-5	once	TRBV9	TRBD1	CASSIQGASNQPQHF	TGTGCCAGCAGCATCCAGGGGGCAAGCAATCAGCCCCAGCATTTT